This T cell receptor (beta chain) derives from a study of control samples from healthy donors and cancer patients. Trimming left V 4 bases short and J 1 base short, with 8 bases between. Per the germline V gene, CDR1 is SGHDT and CDR2 is YYEEEE. The CDR3 totals 13 residues. This clone was seen only once. The sample contains more than one DNA sequence encoding this CDR3. Using immunoSEQ multiplex PCR, the repertoire was profiled, and TCRdb retains in-frame clones only, with some absent. The data show approximately 150,000 clones, with approximately 86% seen just once and 1.7% held by the top ten. This sequence was found in a man aged 18 to 29 in good health. The sequenced sample was blood. The genes are TRBV5-6 and TRBJ1-1, with a possible D match to TRBD1 (5 bases). The CDR3 loop reads CASSLTGNTEAFF. In DNA form, the CDR3 reads TGTGCCAGCAGCCTTACAGGGAACACTGAAGCTTTCTTT.